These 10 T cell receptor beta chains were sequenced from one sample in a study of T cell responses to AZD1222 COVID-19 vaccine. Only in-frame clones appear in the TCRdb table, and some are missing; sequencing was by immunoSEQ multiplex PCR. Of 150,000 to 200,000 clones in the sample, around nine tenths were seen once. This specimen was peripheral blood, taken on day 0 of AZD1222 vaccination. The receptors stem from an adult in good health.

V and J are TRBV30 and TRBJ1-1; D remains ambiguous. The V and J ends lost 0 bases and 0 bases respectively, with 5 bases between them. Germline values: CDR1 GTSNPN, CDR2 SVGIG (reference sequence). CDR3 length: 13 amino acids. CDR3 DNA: TGTGCCTGGAGTGTGGCTCTGAACACTGAAGCTTTCTTT. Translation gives CAWSVALNTEAFF. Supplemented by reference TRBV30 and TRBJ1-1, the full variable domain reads SQTIHQWPATLVQPVGSPLSLECTVEGTSNPNLYWYRQAAGRGLQLLFYSVGIGQISSEVPQNLSASRPQDRQFILSSKKLLLSDSGFYLCAWSVALNTEAFFGQGTRLTVV.

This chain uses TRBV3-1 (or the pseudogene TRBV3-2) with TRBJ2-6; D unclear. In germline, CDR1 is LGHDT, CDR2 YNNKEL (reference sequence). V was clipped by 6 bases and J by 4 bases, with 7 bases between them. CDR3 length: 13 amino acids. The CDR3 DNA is TGTGCCAGCAGGTTGGAAGGGGCCAACGTCCTGACTTTC. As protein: CASRLEGANVLTF.

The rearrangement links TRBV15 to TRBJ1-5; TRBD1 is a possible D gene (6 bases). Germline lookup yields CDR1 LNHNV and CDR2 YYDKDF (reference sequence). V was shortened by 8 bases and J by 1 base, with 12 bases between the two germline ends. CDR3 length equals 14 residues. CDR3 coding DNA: TGTGCCACCGAAACCAGGGGAAGCAATCAGCCCCAGCATTTT. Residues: CATETRGSNQPQHF.

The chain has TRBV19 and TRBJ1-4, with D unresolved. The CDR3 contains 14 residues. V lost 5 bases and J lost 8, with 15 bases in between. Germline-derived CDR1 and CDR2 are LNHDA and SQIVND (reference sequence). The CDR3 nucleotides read TGTGCCAGTAGTTCGAAGACCCGGACCGAAAAACTGTTTTTT. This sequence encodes CASSSKTRTEKLFF.

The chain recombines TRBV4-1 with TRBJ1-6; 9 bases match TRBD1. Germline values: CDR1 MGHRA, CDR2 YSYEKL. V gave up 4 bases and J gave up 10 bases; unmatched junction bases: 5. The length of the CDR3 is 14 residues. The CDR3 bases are TGCGCCAGCAGCCGCGAGGACAGGGGCTCACCCCTCCACTTT. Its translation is CASSREDRGSPLHF.

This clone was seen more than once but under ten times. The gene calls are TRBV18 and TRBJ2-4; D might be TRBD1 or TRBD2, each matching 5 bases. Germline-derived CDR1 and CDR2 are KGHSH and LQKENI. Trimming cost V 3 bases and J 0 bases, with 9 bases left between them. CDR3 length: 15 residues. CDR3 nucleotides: TGTGCCAGCTCACCCGGGGACCTAGCCAAAAACATTCAGTACTTC. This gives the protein CASSPGDLAKNIQYF.

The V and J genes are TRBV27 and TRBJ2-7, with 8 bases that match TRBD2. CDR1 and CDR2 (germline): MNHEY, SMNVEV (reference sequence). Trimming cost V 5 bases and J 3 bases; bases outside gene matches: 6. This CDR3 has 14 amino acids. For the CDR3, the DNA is TGTGCCAGCAGTCGGGGGGGGTTAGGCTACGAGCAGTACTTC. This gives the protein CASSRGGLGYEQYF.

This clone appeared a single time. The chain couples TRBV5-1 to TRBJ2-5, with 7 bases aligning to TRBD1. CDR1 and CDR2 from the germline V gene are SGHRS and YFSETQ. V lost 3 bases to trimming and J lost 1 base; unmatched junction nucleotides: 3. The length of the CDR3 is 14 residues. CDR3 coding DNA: TGCGCCAGCAGCTCGGGACAGATCCAAGAGACCCAGTACTTC. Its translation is CASSSGQIQETQYF. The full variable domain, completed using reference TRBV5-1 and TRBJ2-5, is KAGVTQTPRYLIKTRGQQVTLSCSPISGHRSVSWYQQTPGQGLQFLFEYFSETQRNKGNFPGRFSGRQFSNSRSEMNVSTLELGDSALYLCASSSGQIQETQYFGPGTRLLVL.

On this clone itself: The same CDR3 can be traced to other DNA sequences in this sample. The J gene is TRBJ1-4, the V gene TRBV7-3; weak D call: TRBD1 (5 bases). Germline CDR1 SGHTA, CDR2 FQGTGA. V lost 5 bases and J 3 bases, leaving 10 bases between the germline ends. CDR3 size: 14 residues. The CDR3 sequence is CASSPGGSNEKLFF. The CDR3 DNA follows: TGTGCCAGCAGCCCCGGGGGGTCTAATGAAAAACTGTTTTTT.

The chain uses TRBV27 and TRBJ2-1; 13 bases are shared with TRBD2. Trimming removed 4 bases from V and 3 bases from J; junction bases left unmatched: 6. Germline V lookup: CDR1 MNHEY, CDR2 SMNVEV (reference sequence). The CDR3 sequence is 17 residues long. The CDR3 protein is CASSSRLAGGRYNEQFF. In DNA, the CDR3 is TGTGCCAGCAGTTCTAGACTAGCGGGGGGACGCTACAATGAGCAGTTCTTC.